This T cell receptor (beta chain) is from a study of blood T cells in healthy people across ages. A note on this clonotype: The target antigen is unknown.

A second 7 to 11 cycle PCR used barcoded and J-beta primers. MiXCR, applied by TCRdb to the 5' RACE reads, yields one record per CDR3 protein. Among about 1,500,000 distinct CDR3 sequences listed, approximately 30% were seen once. Per the germline V gene, CDR1 is LGHNA and CDR2 is YNFKEQ. The V and J ends lost 3 bases and 5 bases respectively, with 16 bases between them. The CDR3 length is 15 residues. Points from the study as a whole: Any changes in expanded clonotypes were possibly confounded, as donor CMV status remained unknown.

The receptor's source is a woman aged 30 to 39 in good health. The rearrangement uses TRBV4-2 and TRBJ2-5; D is ambiguous. The specimen was blood. DNA for the CDR3: TGTGCCAGCAGCCAGCTCCTGAAGCTGGGGGAGACCCAGTACTTC. Its translation: CASSQLLKLGETQYF.